The entry below describes one TCR beta chain. The antigen is undetermined. A second PCR of roughly 7 to 11 cycles used a sample-barcoded 5' primer and a J-beta primer mix. Sequencing of every sample gave 2.5 million or more CDR3-containing paired-end reads. One entry per CDR3 protein, called by TCRdb with MiXCR from the 5' RACE reads. The sample has more than 800,000 distinct CDR3 sequences, less than 50% seen once. The data originate from a study of blood T cells in healthy people across ages. Overall study results and limits: Higher diversity, along with more naive CD4+ cells, distinguished long-lived donors from aged donors. Age advanced and TCR beta diversity per million T cells fell, roughly linearly.

Germline CDR1 and CDR2: MNHNS and SASEGT. The CDR3 consists of 14 residues. The source material was blood. The receptor was isolated from a woman aged 60-75 years in good health. The chain is built from TRBV6-1 and TRBJ2-4; D is possibly TRBD2 (6 bases). The last part of the DNA fits TRBJ2-7 better; the J call may be wrong. DNA of the CDR3: TGTGCCAGCAGTGGGGGGACTTTAGCCTACGAGCAGTACTTC. Residues: CASSGGTLAYEQYF.